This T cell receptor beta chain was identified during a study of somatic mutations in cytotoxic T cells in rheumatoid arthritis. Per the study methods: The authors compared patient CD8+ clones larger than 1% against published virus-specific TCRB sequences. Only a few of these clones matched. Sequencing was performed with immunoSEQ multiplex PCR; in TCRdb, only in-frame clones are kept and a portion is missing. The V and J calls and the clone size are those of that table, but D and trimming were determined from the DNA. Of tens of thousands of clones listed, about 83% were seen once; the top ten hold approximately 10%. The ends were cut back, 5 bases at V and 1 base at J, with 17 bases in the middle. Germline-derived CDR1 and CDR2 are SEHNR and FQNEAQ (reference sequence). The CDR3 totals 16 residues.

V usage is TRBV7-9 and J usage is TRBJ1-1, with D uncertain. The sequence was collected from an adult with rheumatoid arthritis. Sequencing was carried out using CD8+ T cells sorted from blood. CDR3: CASSLPARGRNTEAFF. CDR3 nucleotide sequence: TGTGCCAGCAGCCTCCCTGCGAGAGGGCGGAACACTGAAGCTTTCTTT.